The TCR beta chain described here comes from a study of shared clonotypes between healthy human individuals. Overall study context: Every donor yielded three CD4 naive, three CD4 memory, two CD8 naive and one CD8 memory plate.

This clone has just one count. Antigen unknown. General study points: A reduction in generation probabilities was seen for non-shared clonotypes relative to those shared by all four donors.

When replicate PCRs were run on sorted subsets, they used approximately 0.2 ug DNA, tens of thousands of T cell genomes. Clones were read by immunoSEQ multiplex PCR, and TCRdb kept only the in-frame ones, dropping some. Seen here are about 960,000 clones, about three quarters observed once, and the top ten hold approximately 1.5%. There are 15 residues in the CDR3. The V gene lost 5 bases and the J gene lost 0 bases, with 10 bases spanning the gap. The V gene's germline CDR1 is SNHLY and CDR2 FYNNEI. The chain combines TRBV2 with TRBJ2-2; possible D gene TRBD1, 6 bases. This TCR was recovered from a man younger than 35 in good health. The specimen was memory CD4+ T cells sorted from blood. Stated subset: CD45RA-negative fraction. The DNA for the CDR3 is TGTGCCAGCAGTTGGACAGCCCCGAACACCGGGGAGCTGTTTTTT. Translation gives CASSWTAPNTGELFF. The entire variable domain, with the rest obtained from reference TRBV2 and TRBJ2-2, is as follows: EPEVTQTPSHQVTQMGQEVILRCVPISNHLYFYWYRQILGQKVEFLVSFYNNEISEKSEIFDDQFSVERPDGSNFTLKIRSTKLEDSAMYFCASSWTAPNTGELFFGEGSRLTVL.